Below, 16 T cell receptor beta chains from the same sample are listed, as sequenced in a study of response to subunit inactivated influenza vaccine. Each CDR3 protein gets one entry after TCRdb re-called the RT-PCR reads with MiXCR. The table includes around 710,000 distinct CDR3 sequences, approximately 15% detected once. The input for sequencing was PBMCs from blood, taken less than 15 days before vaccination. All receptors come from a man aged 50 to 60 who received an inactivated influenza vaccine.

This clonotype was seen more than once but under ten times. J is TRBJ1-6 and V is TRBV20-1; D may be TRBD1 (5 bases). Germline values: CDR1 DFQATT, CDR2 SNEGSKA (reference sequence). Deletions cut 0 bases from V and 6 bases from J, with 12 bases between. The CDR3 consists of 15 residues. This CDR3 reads CSARELGALNSPLHF. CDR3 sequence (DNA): TGCAGTGCTAGAGAACTAGGGGCTCTTAATTCACCCCTCCACTTT.

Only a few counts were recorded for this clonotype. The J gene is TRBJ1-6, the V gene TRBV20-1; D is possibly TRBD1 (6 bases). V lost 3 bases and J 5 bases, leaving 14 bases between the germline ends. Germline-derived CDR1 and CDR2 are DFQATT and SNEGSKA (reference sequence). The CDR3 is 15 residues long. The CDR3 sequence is CSARRTGLNNSPLHF. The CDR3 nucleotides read TGCAGTGCTAGGCGAACAGGGCTTAATAATTCACCCCTCCACTTT.

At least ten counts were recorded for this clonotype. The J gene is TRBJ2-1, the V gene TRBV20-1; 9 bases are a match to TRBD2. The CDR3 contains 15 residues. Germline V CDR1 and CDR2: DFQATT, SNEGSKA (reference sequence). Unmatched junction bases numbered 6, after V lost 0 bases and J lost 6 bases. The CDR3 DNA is TGCAGTGCTAGAGACGGCGGGAGGGCCTTCAATGAGCAGTTCTTC. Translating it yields CSARDGGRAFNEQFF.

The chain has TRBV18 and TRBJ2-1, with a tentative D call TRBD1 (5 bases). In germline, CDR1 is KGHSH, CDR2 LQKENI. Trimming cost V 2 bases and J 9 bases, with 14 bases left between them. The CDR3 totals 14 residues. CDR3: CASSPWGSFTEQFF. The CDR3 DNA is TGTGCCAGCTCACCATGGGGCAGCTTTACTGAGCAGTTCTTC.

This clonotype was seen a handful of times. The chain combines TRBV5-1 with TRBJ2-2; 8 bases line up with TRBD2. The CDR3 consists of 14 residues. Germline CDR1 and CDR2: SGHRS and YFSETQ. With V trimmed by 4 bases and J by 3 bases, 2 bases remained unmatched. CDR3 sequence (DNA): TGCGCCAGCAGCCTGGGACTAGACACCGGGGAGCTGTTTTTT. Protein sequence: CASSLGLDTGELFF.

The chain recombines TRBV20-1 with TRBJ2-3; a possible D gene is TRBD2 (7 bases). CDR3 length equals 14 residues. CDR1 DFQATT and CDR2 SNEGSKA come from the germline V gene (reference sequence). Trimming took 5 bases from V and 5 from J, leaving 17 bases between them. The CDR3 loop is CSAHLGGPRDTQYF. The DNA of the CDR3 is TGCAGTGCTCACCTGGGGGGGCCGAGAGATACGCAGTATTTT.

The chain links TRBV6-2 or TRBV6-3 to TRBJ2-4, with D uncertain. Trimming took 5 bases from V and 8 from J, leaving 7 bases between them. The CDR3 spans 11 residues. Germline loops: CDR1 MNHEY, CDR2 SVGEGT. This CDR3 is CASSILDIQYF. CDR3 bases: TGTGCCAGCAGTATTCTTGACATTCAGTACTTC.

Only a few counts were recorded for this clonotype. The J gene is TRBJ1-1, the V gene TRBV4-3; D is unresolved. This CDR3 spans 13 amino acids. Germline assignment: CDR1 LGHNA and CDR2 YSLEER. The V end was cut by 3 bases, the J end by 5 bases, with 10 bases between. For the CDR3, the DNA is TGCGCCAGCAGCCACTTCGGGGAAACTGAAGCTTTCTTT. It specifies CASSHFGETEAFF.

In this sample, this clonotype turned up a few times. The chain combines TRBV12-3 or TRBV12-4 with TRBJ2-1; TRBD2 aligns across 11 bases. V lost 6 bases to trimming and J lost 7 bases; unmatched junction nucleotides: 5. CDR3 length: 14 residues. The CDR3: CASRWTSGPNEQFF. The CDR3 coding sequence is TGTGCCAGCAGATGGACTAGCGGGCCGAATGAGCAGTTCTTC.

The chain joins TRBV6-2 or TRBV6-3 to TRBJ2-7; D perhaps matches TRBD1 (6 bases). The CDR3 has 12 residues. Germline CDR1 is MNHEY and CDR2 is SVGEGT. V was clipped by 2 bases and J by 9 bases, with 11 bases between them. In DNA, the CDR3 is TGTGCCAGCAGTTACCAGGGGATTTTGCAGTACTTC. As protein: CASSYQGILQYF.

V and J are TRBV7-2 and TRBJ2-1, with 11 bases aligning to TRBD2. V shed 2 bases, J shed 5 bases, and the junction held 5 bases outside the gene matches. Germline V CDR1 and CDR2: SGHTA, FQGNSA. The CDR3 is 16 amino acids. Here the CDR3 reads CASSLKGLADHNEQFF. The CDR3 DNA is TGTGCCAGCAGCTTAAAGGGACTAGCGGACCACAATGAGCAGTTCTTC.

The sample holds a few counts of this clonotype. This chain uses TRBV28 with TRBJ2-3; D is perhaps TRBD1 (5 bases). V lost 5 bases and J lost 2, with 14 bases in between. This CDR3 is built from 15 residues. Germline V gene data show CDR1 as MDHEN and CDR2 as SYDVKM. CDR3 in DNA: TGTGCCAGCAGTCCCCCGACAGTGTACACAGATACGCAGTATTTT. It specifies CASSPPTVYTDTQYF. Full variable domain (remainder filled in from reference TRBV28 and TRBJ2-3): DVKVTQSSRYLVKRTGEKVFLECVQDMDHENMFWYRQDPGLGLRLIYFSYDVKMKEKGDIPEGYSVSREKKERFSLILESASTNQTSMYLCASSPPTVYTDTQYFGPGTRLTVL.

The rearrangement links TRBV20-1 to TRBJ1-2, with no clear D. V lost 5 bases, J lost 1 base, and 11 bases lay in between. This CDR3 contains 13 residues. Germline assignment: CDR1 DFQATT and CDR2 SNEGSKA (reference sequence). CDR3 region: CSAVDGVNYGYTF. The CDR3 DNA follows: TGCAGTGCTGTTGATGGGGTTAACTATGGCTACACCTTC.

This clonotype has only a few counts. In DNA, the CDR3 is TGTGCCAGCAGTGAAGGGGGGCTGACTAATGAAAAACTGTTTTTT. The encoded protein is CASSEGGLTNEKLFF. This chain uses TRBV25-1 with TRBJ1-4; TRBD1 might be the D (6 bases). Per germline, CDR1 MGHDK and CDR2 SYGVNS. The CDR3 covers 15 residues. V shed 2 bases and J shed 2 bases, with 9 bases lying between them. The full variable domain, in which reference TRBV25-1 and TRBJ1-4 provide the parts outside the CDR3, is EADIYQTPRYLVIGTGKKITLECSQTMGHDKMYWYQQDPGMELHLIHYSYGVNSTEKGDLSSESTVSRIRTEHFPLTLESARPSHTSQYLCASSEGGLTNEKLFFGSGTQLSVL.

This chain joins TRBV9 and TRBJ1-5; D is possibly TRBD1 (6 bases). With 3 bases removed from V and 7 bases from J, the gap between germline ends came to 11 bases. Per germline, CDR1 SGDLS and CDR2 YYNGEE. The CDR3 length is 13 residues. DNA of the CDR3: TGTGCCAGCAGCGCGACAGGACGGCAGCCCCAGCATTTT. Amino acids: CASSATGRQPQHF.

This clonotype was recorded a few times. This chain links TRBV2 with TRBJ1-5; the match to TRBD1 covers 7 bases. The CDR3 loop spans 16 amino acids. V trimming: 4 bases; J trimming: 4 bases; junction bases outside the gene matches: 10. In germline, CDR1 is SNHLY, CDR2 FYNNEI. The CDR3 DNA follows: TGTGCCAGCAGTGGCTGGGGACAGCTCTATAATCAGCCCCAGCATTTT. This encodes CASSGWGQLYNQPQHF.